This T cell receptor beta chain was recovered during a study of CD4+ T cells in melanoma. A remark on this clone: Its antigen is not known.

Study results and caveats: CD8+ T cell, macrophage and B cell function reportedly correlated with neoantigen-specific CD4+ T cells. Reportedly, melanoma neoantigen-specific CD4+ T cells showed varied differentiation states.

The CDR3 covers 15 residues. CDR1 is SGHVS, CDR2 FQNEAQ, per germline. The ends lost 5 bases at V and 5 bases at J; junction bases unmatched: 8. The repertoire was sequenced with immunoSEQ multiplex PCR; TCRdb's copy has only in-frame clones and lacks some. The repertoire holds about 110,000 clones, roughly 90% seen once, with less than 4% in the top ten. Sequenced: peripheral blood. The receptor was isolated from a human donor with melanoma. V gene TRBV7-8 combines with J gene TRBJ2-3; 9 positions match TRBD2. DNA for the CDR3: TGTGCCAGCAGCCTACGCGGGGGGGCCGGAGATACGCAGTATTTT. It codes for CASSLRGGAGDTQYF.